These 21 T cell receptor beta chains share one sample of origin, sequenced in a study of T cell repertoires in aging, cancer and after chemotherapy. Rearranged V-D-J TRB sequences were amplified with a mixed TRB-A/B primer pool. TCRdb processed the multiplex PCR reads anew with MiXCR; each CDR3 protein has one entry. The sample lists 2,500 to 3,500 distinct CDR3 sequences; 25% to 30% were seen once. Peripheral blood genomic DNA, not sorted cells or RNA, was the template. Sequencing was performed on blood. The receptor source for this set is a human donor with a solid tumor.

By share, this clonotype ranks as medium-sized (0.01 to 0.1%). The chain links TRBV18 to TRBJ1-6; the D gene is possibly TRBD1 (5 bases). V was trimmed by 3 bases and J by 7 bases, leaving 13 bases between them. CDR3 length: 15 residues. Looked up from germline, CDR1 is KGHSH and CDR2 is LQKENI. The CDR3 sequence is CASSPFTGVNSPLHF. DNA for the CDR3: TGTGCCAGCTCACCCTTCACGGGGGTAAATTCACCCCTCCACTTT.

In its sample, this clonotype ranks as medium-sized. CDR3 DNA: TGTGCCAGCAGTTACTCGGGAGGTAGATACGAGCAGTACTTC. Amino acid sequence: CASSYSGGRYEQYF. The V and J genes are TRBV6-2 or TRBV6-3 and TRBJ2-7, with D possibly TRBD2 on 6 matching bases. CDR3 length equals 14 residues. V was pared by 0 bases and J by 4 bases, with 10 bases between. From germline, CDR1 is MNHEY and CDR2 SVGEGT.

This clonotype came up a few times. This chain uses TRBV12-3 or TRBV12-4 with TRBJ2-3, with no clear D. V was cut by 6 bases and J by 1 base, with 5 bases left in between. The CDR3 has 12 amino acids. CDR3 DNA sequence: TGTGCCAGCAGGCCCGGCACAGATACGCAGTATTTT. Residues: CASRPGTDTQYF.

This clonotype has just one count. The J gene is TRBJ2-1, the V gene TRBV19, with 7 positions matching TRBD2. Unmatched junction bases numbered 16, after V lost 4 bases and J lost 10 bases. The length of the CDR3 is 16 residues. CDR1 LNHDA and CDR2 SQIVND come from the germline V gene (reference sequence). The CDR3 DNA reads as TGTGCCAGTAGTACACACCAAGCGGGGAGTACCGGGGAGCAGTTCTTC. Protein sequence: CASSTHQAGSTGEQFF.

The CDR3 nucleotides read TGCGCCAGCAGCCAACAGGGAAGCTATGGCTACACCTTC. As protein: CASSQQGSYGYTF. The rearrangement links TRBV4-3 to TRBJ1-2, with D maybe TRBD1 (5 bases). This CDR3 has 13 amino acids. Per germline, CDR1 LGHNA and CDR2 YSLEER. V was shortened by 2 bases and J by 4 bases, with 8 bases between the two germline ends.

Within the sample, this clonotype is medium-sized (0.01 to 0.1%). The V and J genes are TRBV12-3 or TRBV12-4 and TRBJ1-6; maybe TRBD1 (5 bases). Trimming stripped 6 bases from V and 10 bases from J, with 13 bases between. The CDR3 spans 13 residues. The CDR3 protein is CASRRDQQSPLHF. In DNA form, the CDR3 reads TGTGCCAGCAGGCGGGACCAACAGTCACCCCTCCACTTT.

This clonotype was detected only a few times. The chain is built from TRBV6-2 or TRBV6-3 and TRBJ2-7; D unclear. The CDR3 totals 14 residues. V dropped 5 bases and J dropped 3 bases, with 14 bases sitting between them. Germline V lookup: CDR1 MNHEY, CDR2 SVGEGT. The CDR3 DNA sequence: TGTGCCAGCAGTCCCGGACCCCAGGACTACGAGCAGTACTTC. The encoded protein is CASSPGPQDYEQYF.

This chain links TRBV18 with TRBJ1-4, with a possible D match to TRBD1 (5 bases). The germline CDR1 and CDR2 sequences are KGHSH and LQKENI. The V and J ends lost 4 bases and 8 bases respectively, with 20 bases between them. This CDR3 is built from 16 residues. Here the CDR3 DNA reads TGTGCCAGCTCACTTGGGACCCCTAACCTTCGAGAAAAACTGTTTTTT. The encoded protein is CASSLGTPNLREKLFF.

This clonotype was counted a few times. The chain is built from TRBV28 and TRBJ1-6; 12 positions match TRBD1. CDR1 MDHEN and CDR2 SYDVKM come from the germline V gene. Losses at the gene ends were 8 bases for V and 9 bases for J; bases not matched to a gene: 14. The CDR3 has 17 amino acids. The CDR3 here is CASFGTGGAILTSPLHF. CDR3 nucleotides: TGTGCCAGCTTCGGGACAGGGGGCGCGATTCTGACTTCACCCCTCCACTTT.

The chain is built from TRBV4-3 and TRBJ1-4, with D unresolved. V lost 8 bases to trimming and J lost 8 bases, with 15 bases between them. Germline assignment: CDR1 LGHNA and CDR2 YSLEER. The CDR3 is made up of 13 amino acids. The CDR3 loop is CASRGNGIEKLFF. CDR3 nucleotides: TGCGCCAGCCGAGGGAATGGAATAGAAAAACTGTTTTTT.

This clonotype was counted between two and nine times. The chain joins TRBV18 to TRBJ2-3; perhaps TRBD1 as D (6 bases). V lost 3 bases, J lost 1 base, and 14 bases lay in between. The CDR3 totals 16 residues. CDR1 and CDR2 from the germline V gene are KGHSH and LQKENI. In DNA, the CDR3 is TGTGCCAGCTCACCTTCAGGGGCCTCTGGCACAGATACGCAGTATTTT. Residues: CASSPSGASGTDTQYF.

By its share, this clonotype is large. Here the CDR3 DNA reads TGTGCCAGTAGTACACACCAAGCGGGGAGTACCGGGGAGCTGTTTTTT. Its protein is CASSTHQAGSTGELFF. J is TRBJ2-2 and V is TRBV19; TRBD2 matches 7 bases. V was clipped by 4 bases and J by 5 bases; unmatched bases: 10. CDR1 is LNHDA and CDR2 is SQIVND in the germline V gene (reference sequence). This CDR3 comprises 16 residues.

This clonotype has only a few counts. This chain connects TRBV6-2 or TRBV6-3 to TRBJ1-2; TRBD1 is a possible D gene (5 bases). Trimming pared 4 bases from V and 5 bases from J, leaving 17 bases between. Germline V gene data show CDR1 as MNHEY and CDR2 as SVGEGT. This CDR3 is 15 amino acids long. CDR3 sequence: CASSLGRRNSYGYTF. The CDR3 DNA reads TGTGCCAGCAGTTTGGGGCGAAGAAACTCATATGGCTACACCTTC.

By its share, this clonotype is medium-sized. The rearrangement uses TRBV6-5 and TRBJ1-1; D remains unclear. This CDR3 has 12 amino acids. Germline values: CDR1 MNHEY, CDR2 SVGAGI. The germline V and J ends were trimmed by 2 bases and 5 bases, with 6 bases remaining between them. CDR3 in amino acids: CASSYMGTEAFF. DNA for the CDR3: TGTGCCAGCAGTTACATGGGGACTGAAGCTTTCTTT.

By share of the sample, this clonotype is medium-sized (0.01 to 0.1%). V usage is TRBV29-1 and J usage is TRBJ1-3; the match to TRBD1 covers 9 bases. This CDR3 is built from 13 residues. Looked up from germline, CDR1 is SQVTM and CDR2 is ANQGSEA. The J segment lost 3 bases and the V segment lost 4 bases, leaving 1 base of the junction unmatched. CDR3: CSVGQGVGNTIYF. The DNA of the CDR3 is TGCAGCGTTGGACAGGGGGTTGGAAACACCATATATTTT.

This chain's CDR3 is CASSLIAGGLETQYF. DNA for the CDR3: TGTGCCAGCAGCTTAATAGCGGGGGGGCTGGAGACCCAGTACTTC. The genes are TRBV5-6 and TRBJ2-5; 11 positions agree with TRBD2. The CDR3 length is 15 residues. Germline CDR1 SGHDT, CDR2 YYEEEE. The J segment lost 5 bases and the V segment lost 2 bases, leaving 5 bases of the junction unmatched.

With respect to this clonotype: A much larger clonotype is one base distant, so this may be a read error. The chain is built from TRBV6-4 and TRBJ2-6; D perhaps matches TRBD2 (5 bases). Germline V gene sequence: CDR1 MRHNA, CDR2 SNTAGT. This CDR3 is built from 14 residues. V lost 7 bases to trimming and J lost 2 bases, with 9 bases between them. CDR3 in DNA: TGTGCCAGCAATCGGGAAGCTGGGGCCAACGTCCTGACTTTC. It yields the protein CASNREAGANVLTF.

Judged by abundance, this clonotype is medium-sized (0.01 to 0.1%). The chain couples TRBV6-2 or TRBV6-3 to TRBJ1-2, with D perhaps TRBD1 (6 bases). The CDR3 contains 14 residues. Trimming pared 6 bases from V and 3 bases from J, leaving 14 bases between. Germline V gene sequence: CDR1 MNHEY, CDR2 SVGEGT. Written as DNA, the CDR3 is TGTGCCAGCAGGCCCCACCCAGGGGACTATGGCTACACCTTC. Protein: CASRPHPGDYGYTF.

In its sample, this clonotype is medium-sized (0.01 to 0.1%). This chain links TRBV27 with TRBJ2-3; D remains unclear. The V gene's germline CDR1 is MNHEY and CDR2 SMNVEV (reference sequence). The V end was cut by 10 bases, the J end by 1 base, with 12 bases between. The CDR3 covers 13 residues. The CDR3 loop reads CATQPAGTDTQYF. CDR3 DNA sequence: TGTGCCACCCAGCCGGCGGGCACAGATACGCAGTATTTT.

This clonotype is medium-sized by share. V usage is TRBV12-3 or TRBV12-4 and J usage is TRBJ2-1, with 7 bases matching TRBD1. The trim removed 4 bases at V and 7 bases at J, leaving 7 bases unmatched. The CDR3 spans 14 residues. The chain's CDR3 is CASSYDRVENEQFF. The CDR3 bases are TGTGCCAGCAGTTACGACAGGGTCGAAAATGAGCAGTTCTTC.

This clonotype is termed medium-sized. The genes are TRBV27 and TRBJ2-7; D unclear. V dropped 6 bases and J dropped 4 bases, with 34 bases sitting between them. The CDR3 covers 20 residues. CDR1 and CDR2 from the germline V gene are MNHEY and SMNVEV (reference sequence). In nucleotides, the CDR3 is TGTGCCAGCAGGCCCTGGGCACCGCGCACCCTTCTCTCCGTACAGTACGAGCAGTACTTC. Its translation is CASRPWAPRTLLSVQYEQYF.